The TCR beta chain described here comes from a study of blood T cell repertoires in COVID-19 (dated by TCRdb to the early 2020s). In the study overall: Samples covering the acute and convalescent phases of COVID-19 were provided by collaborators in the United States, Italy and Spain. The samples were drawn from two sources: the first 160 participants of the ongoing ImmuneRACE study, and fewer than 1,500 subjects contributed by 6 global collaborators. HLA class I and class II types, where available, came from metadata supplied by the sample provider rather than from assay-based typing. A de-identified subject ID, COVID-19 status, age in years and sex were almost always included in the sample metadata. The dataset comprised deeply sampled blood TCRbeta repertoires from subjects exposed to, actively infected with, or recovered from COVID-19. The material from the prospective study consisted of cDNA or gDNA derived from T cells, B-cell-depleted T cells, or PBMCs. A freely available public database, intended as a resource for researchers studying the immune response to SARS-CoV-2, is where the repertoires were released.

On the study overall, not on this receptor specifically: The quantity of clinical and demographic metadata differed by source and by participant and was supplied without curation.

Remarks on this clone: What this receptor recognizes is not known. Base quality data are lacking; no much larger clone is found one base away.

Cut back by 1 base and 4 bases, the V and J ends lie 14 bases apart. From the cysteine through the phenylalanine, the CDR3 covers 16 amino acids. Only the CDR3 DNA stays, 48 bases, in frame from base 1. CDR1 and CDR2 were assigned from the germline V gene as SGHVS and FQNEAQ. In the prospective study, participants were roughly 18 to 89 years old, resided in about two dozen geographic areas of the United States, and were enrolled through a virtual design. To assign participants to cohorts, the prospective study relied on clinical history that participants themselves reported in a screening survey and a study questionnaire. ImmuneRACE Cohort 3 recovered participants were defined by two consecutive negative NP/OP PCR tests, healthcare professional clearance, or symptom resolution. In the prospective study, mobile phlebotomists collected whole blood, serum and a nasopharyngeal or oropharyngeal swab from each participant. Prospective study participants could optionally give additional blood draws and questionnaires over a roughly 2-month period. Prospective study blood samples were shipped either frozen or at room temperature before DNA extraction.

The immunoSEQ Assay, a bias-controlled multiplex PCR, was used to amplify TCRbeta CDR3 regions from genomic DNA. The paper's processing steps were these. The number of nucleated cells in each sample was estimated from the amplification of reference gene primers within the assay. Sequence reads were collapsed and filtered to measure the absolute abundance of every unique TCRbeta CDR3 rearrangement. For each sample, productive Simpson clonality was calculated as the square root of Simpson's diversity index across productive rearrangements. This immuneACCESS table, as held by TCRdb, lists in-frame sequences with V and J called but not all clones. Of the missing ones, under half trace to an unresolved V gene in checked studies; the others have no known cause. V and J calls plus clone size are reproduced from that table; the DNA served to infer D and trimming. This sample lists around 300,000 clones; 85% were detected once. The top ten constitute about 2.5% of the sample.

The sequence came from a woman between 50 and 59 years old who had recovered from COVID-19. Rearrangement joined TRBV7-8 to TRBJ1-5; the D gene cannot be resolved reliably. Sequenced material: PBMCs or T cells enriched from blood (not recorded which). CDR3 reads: CASSLVGVPSNQPQHF. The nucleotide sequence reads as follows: TGTGCCAGCAGCTTAGTCGGGGTGCCCTCGAATCAGCCCCAGCATTTT.